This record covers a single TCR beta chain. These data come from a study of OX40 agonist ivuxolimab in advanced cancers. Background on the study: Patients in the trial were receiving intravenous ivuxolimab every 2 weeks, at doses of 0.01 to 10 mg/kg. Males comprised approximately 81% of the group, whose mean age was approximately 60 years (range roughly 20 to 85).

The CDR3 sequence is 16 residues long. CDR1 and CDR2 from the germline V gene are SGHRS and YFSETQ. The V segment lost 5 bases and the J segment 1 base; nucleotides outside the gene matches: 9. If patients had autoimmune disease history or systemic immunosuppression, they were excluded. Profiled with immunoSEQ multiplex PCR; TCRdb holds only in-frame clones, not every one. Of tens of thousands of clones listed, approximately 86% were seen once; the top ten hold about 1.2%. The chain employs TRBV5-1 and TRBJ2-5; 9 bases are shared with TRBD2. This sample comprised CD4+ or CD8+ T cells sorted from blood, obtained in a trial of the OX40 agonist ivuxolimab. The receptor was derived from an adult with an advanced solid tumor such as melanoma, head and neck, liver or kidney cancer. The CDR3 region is CASRHGTSSVQETQYF. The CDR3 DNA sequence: TGCGCCAGCAGGCATGGGACTAGCTCCGTCCAAGAGACCCAGTACTTC. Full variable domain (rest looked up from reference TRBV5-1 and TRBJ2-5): KAGVTQTPRYLIKTRGQQVTLSCSPISGHRSVSWYQQTPGQGLQFLFEYFSETQRNKGNFPGRFSGRQFSNSRSEMNVSTLELGDSALYLCASRHGTSSVQETQYFGPGTRLLVL.